Detailed here is one TCR beta chain. Its antigen is not known. This specimen comes from a study of cytomegalovirus exposure and HLA in healthy donors. Study observations and caveats: Later genetic work tied a missense DCLRE1C variant to beta-chain V and J trimming.

Both 60 Vbeta primers and 13 Jbeta primers went into the PCR. TCRdb's copy holds only in-frame clones and misses some; the assay was immunoSEQ multiplex PCR. The data contain 180,000 or so clones, over 65% of them seen just once; the ten biggest clones take up around 1.6%. CDR1 SGDLS and CDR2 YYNGEE come from the germline V gene. V was trimmed by 0 bases and J by 4 bases, leaving 11 bases between them. The CDR3 contains 15 residues. The chain combines TRBV9 with TRBJ1-3; D not resolved. The receptor was isolated from a man aged 18 to 29 in good health and CMV-seronegative. Sequencing was done on a sample of PBMCs. The CDR3: CASSVDGLPGNTIYF. In DNA, the CDR3 is TGTGCCAGCAGCGTAGACGGTTTACCGGGAAACACCATATATTTT.